This entry lists 20 T cell receptor beta chains sequenced from one sample in a study of cytomegalovirus exposure and HLA in healthy donors. 60 Vbeta and 13 Jbeta primers were used in PCR. Sequencing was performed with immunoSEQ multiplex PCR; in TCRdb, only in-frame clones are kept and a portion is missing. Here the sample table reports approximately 76,000 clones. What was sequenced was PBMCs. The receptors originated from a man aged 18 to 35 in good health and CMV-seropositive.

The chain couples TRBV7-9 to TRBJ1-4; tentatively, D is TRBD1 (6 bases). The CDR3 has 15 residues. Germline CDR1 is SEHNR and CDR2 is FQNEAQ (reference sequence). With 1 base removed from V and 8 bases from J, the gap between germline ends came to 14 bases. The CDR3 loop is CASSLEAGVGEKLFF. CDR3 nucleotide sequence: TGTGCCAGCAGCTTAGAGGCAGGGGTAGGGGAAAAACTGTTTTTT.

The chain recombines TRBV5-4 with TRBJ2-1, with D possibly TRBD1 on 6 matching bases. Germline V gene data show CDR1 as SGHNT and CDR2 as YYREEE (reference sequence). V lost 2 bases to trimming and J lost 2 bases, with 17 bases between them. The CDR3 spans 17 residues. The CDR3 loop is CASSFGVGQRTYNEQFF. DNA for the CDR3: TGTGCCAGCAGCTTCGGGGTAGGACAGCGGACCTACAATGAGCAGTTCTTC.

This chain links TRBV5-5 with TRBJ2-1, with 14 bases that match TRBD2. Per the germline V gene, CDR1 is SGHKS and CDR2 is YYEKEE (reference sequence). Trimming cost V 2 bases and J 7 bases; bases outside gene matches: 5. The CDR3 spans 16 residues. CDR3 amino acids: CASSLPGTSGSNEQFF. CDR3 bases: TGTGCCAGCAGCTTACCCGGGACTAGCGGGAGTAATGAGCAGTTCTTC.

The gene calls are TRBV30 and TRBJ1-2, with a possible D match to TRBD1 (5 bases). CDR3 length equals 12 residues. From germline, CDR1 is GTSNPN and CDR2 SVGIG (reference sequence). Trimming cost V 5 bases and J 4 bases, with 11 bases left between them. DNA of the CDR3: TGTGCCTGGGTGGCAGGGCCCTATGGCTACACCTTC. This gives the protein CAWVAGPYGYTF.

CDR3 amino acids: CASSLRGFDRGGSTEAFF. The CDR3 DNA follows: TGCGCCAGCAGCCTGCGGGGTTTCGACAGGGGAGGGAGCACTGAAGCTTTCTTT. V usage is TRBV5-1 and J usage is TRBJ1-1, with 8 positions matching TRBD1. V lost 4 bases and J lost 4; bases outside the gene matches: 18. Looked up from germline, CDR1 is SGHRS and CDR2 is YFSETQ. The CDR3 totals 18 residues.

V is TRBV4-2 and J is TRBJ1-5, with D possibly matching TRBD1 (6 bases). The CDR3 consists of 19 residues. V lost 1 base and J lost 5, with 24 bases in between. Per the germline V gene, CDR1 is LGHNA and CDR2 is YNFKEQ. The CDR3 DNA follows: TGTGCCAGCAGCCAAGTCAAGGGACAAGGATTGGGGCTTTATCAGCCCCAGCATTTT. Amino acid sequence: CASSQVKGQGLGLYQPQHF.

The chain carries TRBV5-1 and TRBJ2-7; 14 nucleotides agree with TRBD2. CDR1 and CDR2 from the germline V gene are SGHRS and YFSETQ. There are 20 residues in the CDR3. After removal of 2 bases from V and 5 bases from J, the junction contained 18 bases not matched to a gene. CDR3 region: CASSFIGGLAGAIPPNEQYF. The CDR3 DNA is TGCGCCAGCAGCTTTATAGGGGGACTAGCGGGAGCAATTCCTCCCAACGAGCAGTACTTC.

V and J are TRBV15 and TRBJ1-5; no reliable D call. The CDR3 runs to 13 residues. Deletions cut 3 bases from V and 5 bases from J, with 8 bases between. Germline values: CDR1 LNHNV, CDR2 YYDKDF (reference sequence). The CDR3 loop is CATSSEQHQPQHF. CDR3 nucleotides: TGTGCCACCAGCAGTGAACAGCATCAGCCCCAGCATTTT.

The genes are TRBV6-5 and TRBJ1-1; perhaps TRBD1 as D (6 bases). This CDR3 spans 12 amino acids. The V end lost 2 bases, the J end lost 10 bases, and 11 bases lay between the germline ends. The germline gives CDR1 MNHEY, CDR2 SVGAGI. Here the CDR3 reads CASSYGGAGAFF. DNA for the CDR3: TGTGCCAGCAGTTACGGGGGGGCAGGAGCTTTCTTT.

This sequence joins TRBV4-1 and TRBJ1-1; D gene uncertain. Germline loops: CDR1 MGHRA, CDR2 YSYEKL. Trimming took 1 base from V and 11 from J, leaving 11 bases between them. The CDR3 has 12 amino acids. The CDR3 DNA sequence: TGCGCCAGCAGCCAAGGGAAGAGGGAGGCTTTCTTT. Encoded protein: CASSQGKREAFF.

The chain employs TRBV13 and TRBJ2-7; D not resolved. The CDR3 runs 14 residues. In germline, CDR1 is PRHDT, CDR2 FYEKMQ (reference sequence). Trimming removed 3 bases from V and 5 bases from J, with 14 bases in between. The CDR3 nucleotides are TGTGCCAGCAGCTTTGCCCACCCAGGCAACGAGCAGTACTTC. Protein: CASSFAHPGNEQYF.

The genes are TRBV5-6 and TRBJ2-7; no definite D call. Germline CDR1 reads SGHDT; CDR2 reads YYEEEE. The V and J ends lost 0 bases and 3 bases respectively, with 7 bases between them. This CDR3 is 13 amino acids long. This CDR3 reads CASSLANGYEQYF. Written as DNA, the CDR3 is TGTGCCAGCAGCTTGGCCAACGGCTACGAGCAGTACTTC.

The chain carries TRBV25-1 and TRBJ1-1; no clear D gene. V lost 3 bases and J lost 1, with 15 bases in between. Germline CDR1 is MGHDK and CDR2 is SYGVNS. This CDR3 is 16 amino acids long. The CDR3 DNA sequence: TGTGCCAGCAGTGACCCCTCGGGGAGGGCGAACACTGAAGCTTTCTTT. This sequence encodes CASSDPSGRANTEAFF.

This sequence joins TRBV28 and TRBJ1-2; a weak D match, TRBD1 (5 bases). Germline V lookup: CDR1 MDHEN, CDR2 SYDVKM. V shed 5 bases and J shed 8 bases, with 15 bases lying between them. There are 13 residues in the CDR3. CDR3 region: CASSGGYRWGYTF. The CDR3 DNA is TGTGCCAGCAGTGGGGGGTATCGTTGGGGCTACACCTTC.

This chain uses TRBV9 with TRBJ2-2, with 9 bases aligning to TRBD1. The CDR3 sequence is 23 residues long. Germline V gives CDR1 SGDLS, CDR2 YYNGEE. V lost 3 bases and J lost 2; bases outside the gene matches: 26. CDR3 DNA: TGTGCCAGCAGCGCAAGGACAGGGGCCCTCTCGATGAATCCTTTAATCAACACCGGGGAGCTGTTTTTT. As protein: CASSARTGALSMNPLINTGELFF.

V is TRBV27 and J is TRBJ2-7; 8 positions agree with TRBD1. The CDR3 spans 15 residues. V lost 3 bases and J lost 2; bases outside the gene matches: 6. CDR1 and CDR2 from the germline V gene are MNHEY and SMNVEV (reference sequence). Here the CDR3 reads CASSFGTGRTYEQYF. The DNA of the CDR3 is TGTGCCAGCAGTTTTGGGACAGGTCGCACCTACGAGCAGTACTTC.

The chain employs TRBV5-1 and TRBJ1-4; D uncertain. The germline gives CDR1 SGHRS, CDR2 YFSETQ. V was clipped by 0 bases and J by 4 bases, with 7 bases between them. The CDR3 has 14 amino acids. Here the CDR3 reads CASSLEQNNEKLFF. CDR3 coding DNA: TGCGCCAGCAGCTTGGAACAGAATAATGAAAAACTGTTTTTT.

V usage is TRBV5-1 and J usage is TRBJ2-1; 7 bases are shared with TRBD1. Germline CDR1 and CDR2: SGHRS and YFSETQ. V was clipped by 5 bases and J by 3 bases; unmatched bases: 8. There are 15 residues in the CDR3. The CDR3 region is CASSSDRFLYNEQFF. The CDR3 nucleotides read TGCGCCAGCAGTTCGGACAGGTTCCTCTACAATGAGCAGTTCTTC.

The chain has TRBV7-3 and TRBJ1-3; D is ambiguous. The CDR3 has 15 amino acids. Trimming stripped 2 bases from V and 0 bases from J, with 8 bases between. Germline CDR1 and CDR2: SGHTA and FQGTGA. The DNA for the CDR3 is TGTGCCAGCAGCTTATCAGCGAACTCTGGAAACACCATATATTTT. Amino acids: CASSLSANSGNTIYF.

V and J are TRBV30 and TRBJ2-5; D might be TRBD1 (7 bases). Germline lookup yields CDR1 GTSNPN and CDR2 SVGIG (reference sequence). Trimming pared 4 bases from V and 4 bases from J, leaving 13 bases between. This CDR3 spans 13 amino acids. CDR3 in DNA: TGTGCCTGGAAGCGACAGGGAGGAGAGACCCAGTACTTC. This encodes CAWKRQGGETQYF.